This T cell receptor (beta chain) came from a study of T cell responses to AZD1222 COVID-19 vaccine. Sequencing was performed with immunoSEQ multiplex PCR; in TCRdb, only in-frame clones are kept and a portion is missing. The sample contains around 140,000 clones, roughly 91% of which appear only once. Second-dose recipients at about 4 or about 12 weeks were treated as one pooled group. Study-wide results and limits: The study sampled repertoires only after the peak T cell response. Only a handful of people who got AZD1222 tested seropositive at baseline.

V lost 5 bases to trimming and J lost 1 base, with 17 bases between them. The length of the CDR3 is 16 residues. Looked up from germline, CDR1 is LNHDA and CDR2 is SQIVND (reference sequence). To note about this clone: The antigen is not known.

The material sequenced was peripheral blood, taken 28 days after the second AZD1222 dose. The chain carries TRBV19 and TRBJ2-5; possible D gene TRBD1, 6 bases. This receptor was identified in an adult who received the AZD1222 COVID-19 vaccine. In nucleotides, the CDR3 is TGTGCCAGTAGTTACGGACAGACCCATAGCCAAGAGACCCAGTACTTC. This gives the protein CASSYGQTHSQETQYF.